Listed below are T cell receptor beta chains from one sample, sequenced in a study of cytomegalovirus exposure and HLA in healthy donors. Using immunoSEQ multiplex PCR, the repertoire was profiled, and TCRdb retains in-frame clones only, with some absent. The table records 75,000 to 95,000 clones, just under 70% of them present only once. Sequencing was carried out using PBMCs. The source is a middle-aged man in good health and CMV-seronegative. The CDR3 runs from the conserved cysteine through the conserved F or W. A D gene is named only where the DNA matches it firmly. Size is stated for part of the rows, as once, few or many counts, or as a class when the clone is expanded.

v_call	clone_size	j_call	d_call	cdr3_nt	cdr3_aa
TRBV18	few	TRBJ1-6	.	TGTGCCAGCTCACCGCCCGGGGGGCTGGGGTCACCCCTCCACTTT	CASSPPGGLGSPLHF
TRBV14	.	TRBJ1-1	.	TGTGCCAGCAGCCGTTCCCTCTATGCTGAAGCTTTCTTT	CASSRSLYAEAFF
TRBV5-1	.	TRBJ2-1	TRBD2	TGCGCCAGCAGCCTGGGGTTTGGTCTAGCGGGAGGGCCAGTGGGGCCGAATGAGCAGTTCTTC	CASSLGFGLAGGPVGPNEQFF
TRBV9	few	TRBJ2-2	TRBD2	TGTGCCAGCAGCGTGGGAGGGGCCTGGGGCACCGGGGAGCTGTTTTTT	CASSVGGAWGTGELFF
TRBV7-9	once	TRBJ1-2	.	TGTGCCAGCAGCCCGAGGGTCTATGGCTACACCTTC	CASSPRVYGYTF
TRBV30	.	TRBJ2-1	.	TGTGCCTGGGGCCTCAGGGGAGGGAATGAGCAGTTCTTC	CAWGLRGGNEQFF
TRBV5-1	.	TRBJ1-4	.	TGCGCCAGCAGCCCCCGTGGGCAGGGTTTGAATGAAAAACTGTTTTTT	CASSPRGQGLNEKLFF
TRBV5-1	.	TRBJ1-1	TRBD1	TGCGCCAGCAGTTTGGACAGGGGGACTGAAGCTTTCTTT	CASSLDRGTEAFF
TRBV7-2	.	TRBJ2-3	TRBD2	TGTGCCAGCAGCCTGGGACTAGCGGGATTAGCGCAGTATTTT	CASSLGLAGLAQYF
TRBV6-1	few	TRBJ2-7	TRBD1	TGTGCCAGCAGGGACAGGTTTAGTAATCCCTACGAGCAGTACTTC	CASRDRFSNPYEQYF
TRBV4-2	.	TRBJ2-1	TRBD2	TGTGCCAGCAGCCAATTACCGGGACTAGCGGTGTTCAATGAGCAGTTCTTC	CASSQLPGLAVFNEQFF
TRBV30	.	TRBJ1-1	.	TGTGCCTGGAGTGTACGAGGGAGGCAGAGTTGGCCCACTGAAGCTTTCTTT	CAWSVRGRQSWPTEAFF
TRBV28	.	TRBJ1-5	TRBD1	TGTGCCAGCAGTGTCCCGGGACAGGGGGATCAGCCCCAGCATTTT	CASSVPGQGDQPQHF
TRBV30	.	TRBJ1-4	TRBD1	TGTGCCTGGACCATCGGGACAGGGAGCGAAAAACTGTTTTTT	CAWTIGTGSEKLFF
TRBV30	.	TRBJ2-7	TRBD1	TGTGCCTGGAGCCCCGGACAGGGGGCTTGGGAGCAGTACTTC	CAWSPGQGAWEQYF
TRBV10-3	.	TRBJ2-7	.	TGTGCCATCAGTTCCGGGACAAGTCTTAGCGAGCAGTACTTC	CAISSGTSLSEQYF
TRBV6-5	.	TRBJ1-5	.	TGTGCCAGCAGCCACGGAGTTGCGGGGCCCCAGCATTTT	CASSHGVAGPQHF
TRBV27	.	TRBJ1-5	.	TGTGCCAGCAGTAGCGTCCCAGTAGGCAATCAGCCCCAGCATTTT	CASSSVPVGNQPQHF
TRBV30	.	TRBJ2-5	.	TGTGCCTGGAGTGTAGGAGCAGGGGTGAGTGAGACCCAGTACTTC	CAWSVGAGVSETQYF
TRBV18	.	TRBJ1-1	.	TGTGCCAGCTCACCAACAACTGGGACAGAAGCTTTCTTT	CASSPTTGTEAFF
TRBV7-9	.	TRBJ2-5	.	TGTGCCAGCAGCTTAGGGGGCGTGACCCTGTACTTC	CASSLGGVTLYF
TRBV7-9	.	TRBJ2-1	.	TGTGCCAGCAGCCTCGGGGGGCTGACCTACAATGAGCAGTTCTTC	CASSLGGLTYNEQFF
TRBV19	.	TRBJ2-1	TRBD1	TGTGCCAGTAGTAAGCGGACAGGGTATTTGGGGAGTGAGCAGTTCTTC	CASSKRTGYLGSEQFF
TRBV11-2	.	TRBJ1-1	TRBD1	TGTGCCAGCAGCATCCGGACAGGGAACACTGAAGCTTTCTTT	CASSIRTGNTEAFF
TRBV29-1	.	TRBJ2-3	TRBD2	TGCAGCGGCGGCGGGACTAGCGGTAGCACAGATACGCAGTATTTT	CSGGGTSGSTDTQYF
TRBV6-1	.	TRBJ1-2	.	TGTGCCAGCAGTGAAAACGGACAGCGGAGGTATGGCTACACCTTC	CASSENGQRRYGYTF
TRBV2	.	TRBJ1-1	.	TGTGCCAGCGGGCCCCAACGGAACACTGAAGCTTTCTTT	CASGPQRNTEAFF
TRBV29-1	.	TRBJ1-3	.	TGCAGCGCCCGGCGAGGCTCTGGAAACACCATATATTTT	CSARRGSGNTIYF
TRBV6-6	many	TRBJ1-1	TRBD1	TGTGCCAGCAGTGGCCAGGGGGCGGGGACTGAAGCTTTCTTT	CASSGQGAGTEAFF
TRBV5-4	.	TRBJ1-2	.	TGTGCCAGCAGCTCGGGAATGGGAGGAGCCGGCTACACCTTC	CASSSGMGGAGYTF
TRBV29-1	.	TRBJ1-4	TRBD1	TGCAGCGTTGAATTGGGTGACAGGGGAGAACTGTTTTTT	CSVELGDRGELFF
TRBV19	.	TRBJ1-5	.	TGTGCCAGTAGTATCGGAGACAGGTGGAATCAGCCCCAGCATTTT	CASSIGDRWNQPQHF
TRBV7-8	.	TRBJ2-1	TRBD2	TGTGCCAGCAGCTTACTTACTAGCGGGAGCCGCTACAATGAGCAGTTCTTC	CASSLLTSGSRYNEQFF
TRBV6-1	.	TRBJ1-5	.	TGTGCCAGCAGTGAAGCCAGGGGCAGACAGCCCCAGCATTTT	CASSEARGRQPQHF
TRBV7-9	few	TRBJ1-4	.	TGTGCCAGCAGCTTTGTGACAGGCAATGAAAAACTGTTTTTT	CASSFVTGNEKLFF
TRBV29-1	few	TRBJ1-2	.	TGCAGCGTGGGGCAGGTCTATGGCTACACCTTC	CSVGQVYGYTF
TRBV5-1	.	TRBJ2-1	TRBD2	TGCGCCAGCAGCCACTTAGGGGGACAAGGACTAGCGGGAGTGGGGAATGAGCAGTTCTTC	CASSHLGGQGLAGVGNEQFF
TRBV5-4	.	TRBJ2-5	TRBD1	TGTGCCAGCAGCTTGGGCGCCACAGGGGGGTCCGAGGAGACCCAGTACTTC	CASSLGATGGSEETQYF
TRBV28	.	TRBJ1-1	TRBD1	TGTGCCAGCAGTTCCGAAGGGCAGGGGGCGGTTGAAGCTTTCTTT	CASSSEGQGAVEAFF
TRBV29-1	.	TRBJ2-3	TRBD1	TGCAGCGAGGACAGGGGGTTAGCAGATACGCAGTATTTT	CSEDRGLADTQYF
TRBV28	.	TRBJ1-2	.	TGTGCCAGCCACCCGAGCGGGGGCAACTATGGCTACACCTTC	CASHPSGGNYGYTF
TRBV4-3	few	TRBJ1-6	.	TGCGCCAGCAGCCAAGATAGGGGCAGTCCCAATTCACCCCTCCACTTT	CASSQDRGSPNSPLHF
TRBV6-1	.	TRBJ1-1	.	TGTGCCAGCAGTGAAGTATTCGGGGAGACTGAAGCTTTCTTT	CASSEVFGETEAFF
TRBV6-5	.	TRBJ1-2	.	TGTGCCAGCAGTTATCAGGGTGGCTACACCTTC	CASSYQGGYTF
TRBV4-2	.	TRBJ1-2	.	TGTGCCAGCAGGGTCACAGGGAACTATGGCTACACCTTC	CASRVTGNYGYTF
TRBV7-2	few	TRBJ2-1	TRBD2	TGTGCCAGCAGCCCACTGGGCCTTAGCGGGTTACCCTACAATGAGCAGTTCTTC	CASSPLGLSGLPYNEQFF
TRBV19	.	TRBJ2-3	TRBD1	TGTGCCAGTAGTATAGATCGGAGGACAGGGCGGGGACAAGCAGATACGCAGTATTTT	CASSIDRRTGRGQADTQYF
TRBV5-1	.	TRBJ2-5	TRBD1	TGCGCCAGCAGCTCGGGACAGGGAGAAGAGACCCAGTACTTC	CASSSGQGEETQYF
TRBV19	.	TRBJ1-5	.	TGTGCCAGTAGTAACAGGGATGGTAATCAGCCCCAGCATTTT	CASSNRDGNQPQHF
TRBV7-9	.	TRBJ1-1	.	TGTGCCAGCAGCCCCGGGGGGAGAACTGAAGCTTTCTTT	CASSPGGRTEAFF
TRBV10-3	once	TRBJ1-1	.	TGTGCCATCGGACAAATGAACACTGAAGCTTTCTTT	CAIGQMNTEAFF
TRBV4-2	.	TRBJ1-5	.	TGTGCCAGCAGCCAAGAGGAGAGGCGTGGTCATCAGCCCCAGCATTTT	CASSQEERRGHQPQHF